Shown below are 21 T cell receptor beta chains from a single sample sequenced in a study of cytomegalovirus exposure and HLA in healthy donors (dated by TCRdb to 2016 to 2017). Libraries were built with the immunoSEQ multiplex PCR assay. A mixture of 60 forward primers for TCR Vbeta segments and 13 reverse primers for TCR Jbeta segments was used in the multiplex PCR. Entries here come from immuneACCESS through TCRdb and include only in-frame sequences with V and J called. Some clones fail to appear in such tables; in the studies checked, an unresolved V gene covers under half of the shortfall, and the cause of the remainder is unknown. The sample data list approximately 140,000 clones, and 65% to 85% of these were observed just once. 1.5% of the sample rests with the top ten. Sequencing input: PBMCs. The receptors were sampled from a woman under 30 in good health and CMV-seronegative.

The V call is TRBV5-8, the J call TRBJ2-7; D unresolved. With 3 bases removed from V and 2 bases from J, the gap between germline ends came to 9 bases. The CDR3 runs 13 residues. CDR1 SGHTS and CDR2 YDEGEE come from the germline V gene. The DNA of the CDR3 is TGTGCCAGCAGCTACGACTTTGCCTACGAGCAGTACTTC. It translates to CASSYDFAYEQYF.

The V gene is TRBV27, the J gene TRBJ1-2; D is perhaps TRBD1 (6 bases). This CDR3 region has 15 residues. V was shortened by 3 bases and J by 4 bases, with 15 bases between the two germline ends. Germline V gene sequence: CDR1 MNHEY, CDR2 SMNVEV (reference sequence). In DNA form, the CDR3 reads TGTGCCAGCAGTTTTCGAGGACAGAGGATCTATGGCTACACCTTC. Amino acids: CASSFRGQRIYGYTF.

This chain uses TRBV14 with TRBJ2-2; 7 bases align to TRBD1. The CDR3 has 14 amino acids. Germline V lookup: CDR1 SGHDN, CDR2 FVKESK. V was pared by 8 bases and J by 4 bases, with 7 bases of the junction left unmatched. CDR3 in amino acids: CASSRTGLTGELFF. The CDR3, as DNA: TGTGCCAGCTCGAGGACAGGCCTCACCGGGGAGCTGTTTTTT.

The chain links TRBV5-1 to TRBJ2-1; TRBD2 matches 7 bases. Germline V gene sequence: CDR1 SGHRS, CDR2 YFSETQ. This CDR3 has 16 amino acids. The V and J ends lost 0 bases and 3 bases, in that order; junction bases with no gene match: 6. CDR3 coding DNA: TGCGCCAGCAGCTTGGCCCAAGCGGGAAACTACAATGAGCAGTTCTTC. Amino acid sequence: CASSLAQAGNYNEQFF. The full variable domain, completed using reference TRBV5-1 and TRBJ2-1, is KAGVTQTPRYLIKTRGQQVTLSCSPISGHRSVSWYQQTPGQGLQFLFEYFSETQRNKGNFPGRFSGRQFSNSRSEMNVSTLELGDSALYLCASSLAQAGNYNEQFFGPGTRLTVL.

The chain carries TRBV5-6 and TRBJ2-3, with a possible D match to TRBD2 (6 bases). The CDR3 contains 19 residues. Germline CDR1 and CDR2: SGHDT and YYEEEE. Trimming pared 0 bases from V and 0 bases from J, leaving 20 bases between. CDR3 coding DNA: TGTGCCAGCAGCTTGGGGGCGGGGAGCACCTCGCCTAGCACAGATACGCAGTATTTT. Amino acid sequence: CASSLGAGSTSPSTDTQYF.

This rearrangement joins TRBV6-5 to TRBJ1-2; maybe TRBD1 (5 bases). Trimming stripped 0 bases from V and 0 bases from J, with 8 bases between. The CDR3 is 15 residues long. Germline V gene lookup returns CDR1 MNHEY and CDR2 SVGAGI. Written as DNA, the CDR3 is TGTGCCAGCAGTTACTCGATGACAGCTAACTATGGCTACACCTTC. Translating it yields CASSYSMTANYGYTF.

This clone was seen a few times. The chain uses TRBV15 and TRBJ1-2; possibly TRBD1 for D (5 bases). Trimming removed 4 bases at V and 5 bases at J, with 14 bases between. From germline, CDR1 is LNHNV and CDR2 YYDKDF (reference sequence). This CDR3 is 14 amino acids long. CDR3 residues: CATSTSTGSYGYTF. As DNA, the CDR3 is TGTGCCACCAGCACCTCTACAGGCTCATATGGCTACACCTTC. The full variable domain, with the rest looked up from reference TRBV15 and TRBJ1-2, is DAMVIQNPRYQVTQFGKPVTLSCSQTLNHNVMYWYQQKSSQAPKLLFHYYDKDFNNEADTPDNFQSRRPNTSFCFLDIRSPGLGDTAMYLCATSTSTGSYGYTFGSGTRLTVV.

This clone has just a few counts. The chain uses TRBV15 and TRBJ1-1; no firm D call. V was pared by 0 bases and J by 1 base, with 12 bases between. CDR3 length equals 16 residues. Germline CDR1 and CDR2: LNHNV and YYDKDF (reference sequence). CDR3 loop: CATSRDWSGKNTEAFF. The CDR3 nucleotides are TGTGCCACCAGCAGAGATTGGAGCGGCAAGAACACTGAAGCTTTCTTT.

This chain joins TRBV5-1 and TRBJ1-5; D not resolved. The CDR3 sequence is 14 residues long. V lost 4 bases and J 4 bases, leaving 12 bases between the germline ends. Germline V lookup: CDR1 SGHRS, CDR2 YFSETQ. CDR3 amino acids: CASSPDGRNQPQHF. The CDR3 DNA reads TGCGCCAGCAGCCCGGACGGGAGGAATCAGCCCCAGCATTTT.

Here the CDR3 DNA reads TGTGCCACCAGCAGAGATGGGGGGGCCTACGAGCAGTACTTC. Protein sequence: CATSRDGGAYEQYF. This chain uses TRBV15 with TRBJ2-7, with 7 bases fitting TRBD2. V shed 0 bases and J 2 bases; nucleotides not matched to a gene: 1. The CDR3 is 14 amino acids. Germline values: CDR1 LNHNV, CDR2 YYDKDF (reference sequence). The entire variable domain, with the rest obtained from reference TRBV15 and TRBJ2-7, is as follows: DAMVIQNPRYQVTQFGKPVTLSCSQTLNHNVMYWYQQKSSQAPKLLFHYYDKDFNNEADTPDNFQSRRPNTSFCFLDIRSPGLGDTAMYLCATSRDGGAYEQYFGPGTRLTVT.

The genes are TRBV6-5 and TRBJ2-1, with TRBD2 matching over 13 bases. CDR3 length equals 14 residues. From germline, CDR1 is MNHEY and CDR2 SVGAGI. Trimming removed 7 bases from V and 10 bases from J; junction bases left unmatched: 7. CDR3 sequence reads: CASMPGLAGLEQFF. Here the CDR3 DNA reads TGTGCCAGCATGCCGGGACTAGCGGGATTGGAGCAGTTCTTC.

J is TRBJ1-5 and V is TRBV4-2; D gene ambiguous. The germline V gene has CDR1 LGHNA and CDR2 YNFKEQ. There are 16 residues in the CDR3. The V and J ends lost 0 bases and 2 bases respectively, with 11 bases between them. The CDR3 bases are TGTGCCAGCAGCCAAGATGCTGCGGGAGGCAATCAGCCCCAGCATTTT. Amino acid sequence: CASSQDAAGGNQPQHF.

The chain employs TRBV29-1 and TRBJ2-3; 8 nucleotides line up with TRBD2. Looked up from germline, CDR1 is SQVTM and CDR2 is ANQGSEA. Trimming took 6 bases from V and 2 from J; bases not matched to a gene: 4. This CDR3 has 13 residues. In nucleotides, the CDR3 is TGCAGCGTAGCGGGGGCACACACAGATACGCAGTATTTT. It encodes CSVAGAHTDTQYF.

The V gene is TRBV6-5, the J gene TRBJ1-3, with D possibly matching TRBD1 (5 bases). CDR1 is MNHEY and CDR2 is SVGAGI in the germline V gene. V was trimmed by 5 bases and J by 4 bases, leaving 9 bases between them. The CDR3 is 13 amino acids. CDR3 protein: CASSRGAGNTIYF. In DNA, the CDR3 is TGTGCCAGCAGTCGTGGGGCCGGAAACACCATATATTTT.

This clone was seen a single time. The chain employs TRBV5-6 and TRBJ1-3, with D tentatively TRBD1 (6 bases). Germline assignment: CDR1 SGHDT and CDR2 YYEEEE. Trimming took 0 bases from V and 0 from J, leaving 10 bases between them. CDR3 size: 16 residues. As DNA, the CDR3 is TGTGCCAGCAGCTTGGGGGCGGACAGCTCTGGAAACACCATATATTTT. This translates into CASSLGADSSGNTIYF.

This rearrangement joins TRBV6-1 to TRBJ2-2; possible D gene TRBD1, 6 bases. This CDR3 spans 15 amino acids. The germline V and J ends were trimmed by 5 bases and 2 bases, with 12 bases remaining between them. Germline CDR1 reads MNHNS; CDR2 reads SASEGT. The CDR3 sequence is CASSLGQPNTGELFF. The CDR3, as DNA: TGTGCCAGCAGTCTAGGACAGCCTAACACCGGGGAGCTGTTTTTT.

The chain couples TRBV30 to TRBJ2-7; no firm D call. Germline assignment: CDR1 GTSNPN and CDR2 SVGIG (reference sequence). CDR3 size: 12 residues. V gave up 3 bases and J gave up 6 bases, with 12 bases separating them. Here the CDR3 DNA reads TGTGCCTGGAGCCCTCCTCTCGGCGAGCAGTACTTC. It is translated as CAWSPPLGEQYF.

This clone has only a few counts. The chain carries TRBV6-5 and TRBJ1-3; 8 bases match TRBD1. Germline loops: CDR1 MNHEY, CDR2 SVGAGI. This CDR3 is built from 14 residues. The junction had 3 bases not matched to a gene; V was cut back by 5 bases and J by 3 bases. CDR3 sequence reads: CASSRTGIGNTIYF. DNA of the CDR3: TGTGCCAGCAGTCGGACAGGGATTGGAAACACCATATATTTT.

The CDR3 DNA reads as TGTGCCTGGAGTGCAGGACTAGCGGGCTCCCGTCAAAGCTCCTACAATGAGCAGTTCTTC. Its translation: CAWSAGLAGSRQSSYNEQFF. The V call is TRBV30, the J call TRBJ2-1, with 11 bases matching TRBD2. The length of the CDR3 is 20 residues. The germline V gene encodes CDR1 GTSNPN and CDR2 SVGIG (reference sequence). J lost 0 bases, V lost 1 base, and 14 bases had no gene match.

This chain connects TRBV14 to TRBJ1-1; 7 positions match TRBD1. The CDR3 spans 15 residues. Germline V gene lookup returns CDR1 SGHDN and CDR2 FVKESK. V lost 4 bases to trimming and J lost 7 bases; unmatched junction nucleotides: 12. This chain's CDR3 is CASSRTGILIGEAFF. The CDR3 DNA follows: TGTGCCAGCAGCCGGACAGGTATTCTAATTGGTGAAGCTTTCTTT.

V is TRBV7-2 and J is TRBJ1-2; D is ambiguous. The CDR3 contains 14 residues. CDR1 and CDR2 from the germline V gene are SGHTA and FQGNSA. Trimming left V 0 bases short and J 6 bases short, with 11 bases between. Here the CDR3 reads CASSLALIGDGYTF. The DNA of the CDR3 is TGTGCCAGCAGCTTAGCGCTTATCGGGGATGGCTACACCTTC.